The T cell receptor beta chain described here comes from a study of response to subunit inactivated influenza vaccine. TCRdb reprocessed the RT-PCR reads with MiXCR, giving one entry per CDR3 protein. The sample has a few hundred thousand distinct CDR3 sequences, about 20% seen once; the top ten hold approximately 10%. Germline V CDR1 and CDR2: MNHEY, SVGEGT. V shed 4 bases, J shed 2 bases, and the junction held 4 bases outside the gene matches. The CDR3 loop spans 16 amino acids. Study-wide findings and caveats: The authors suggested that few new T cells are recruited per seasonal influenza vaccination.

Of note for this clonotype: As yet, its antigen is unknown.

This chain uses TRBV6-2 or TRBV6-3 with TRBJ2-3, with 12 bases matching TRBD2. The receptor was derived from a man aged 50-75 years who received an inactivated influenza vaccine. Specimen: PBMCs from blood, collected less than 22 months after vaccination. CDR3 bases: TGTGCCAGCAGTTCCCGGACTAGCGGGATCACAGATACGCAGTATTTT. This translates into CASSSRTSGITDTQYF.